The 9 T cell receptor beta chains presented below share a single source sample, sequenced in a study of control samples from healthy donors and cancer patients. Using immunoSEQ multiplex PCR, the repertoire was profiled, and TCRdb retains in-frame clones only, with some absent. The sample holds 99,000 or so clones, roughly four fifths seen once. Sequenced sample: blood. These receptors all stem from a man in his fifties or sixties in good health.

This sequence joins TRBV4-1 and TRBJ1-6; weak D call: TRBD1 (5 bases). The CDR3 has 16 residues. The V gene's germline CDR1 is MGHRA and CDR2 YSYEKL. Trimming shortened V by 2 bases and J by 8 bases, and 16 bases separated the two germline ends. CDR3 protein: CASSQPPGLRYSPLHF. In nucleotides, the CDR3 is TGCGCCAGCAGCCAACCGCCGGGACTACGTTATTCACCCCTCCACTTT.

The chain joins TRBV5-4 to TRBJ1-1; D is possibly TRBD1 (6 bases). Germline V gene sequence: CDR1 SGHNT, CDR2 YYREEE (reference sequence). Trimming took 2 bases from V and 4 from J, leaving 18 bases between them. The CDR3 loop spans 16 amino acids. The CDR3: CASSFGLVEGGTEAFF. The CDR3 DNA sequence: TGTGCCAGCAGCTTTGGTTTGGTTGAGGGGGGCACTGAAGCTTTCTTT.

The rearrangement joins TRBV9 to TRBJ1-3; D is unclear. Trimming left V 4 bases short and J 2 bases short, with 13 bases between. The CDR3 totals 15 residues. Per the germline V gene, CDR1 is SGDLS and CDR2 is YYNGEE. CDR3 nucleotide sequence: TGTGCCAGCAGCCCCCGTGGGTATCCTGGAAACACCATATATTTT. Its translation is CASSPRGYPGNTIYF.

The chain has TRBV6-5 and TRBJ2-6; possibly TRBD1 for D (5 bases). The CDR3 sequence is 15 residues long. CDR1 is MNHEY and CDR2 is SVGAGI in the germline V gene. Trimming removed 4 bases at V and 3 bases at J, with 10 bases between. Written as DNA, the CDR3 is TGTGCCAGCAGTTCGACAGTAATTGGGGCCAACGTCCTGACTTTC. Protein sequence: CASSSTVIGANVLTF.

The sample holds one count of this clone. At one end, the junction sequence differs from germline, possibly due to a read error. The V and J genes are TRBV24-1 and TRBJ1-1; the D gene is possibly TRBD1 (5 bases). The CDR3 length is 14 residues. From germline, CDR1 is KGHDR and CDR2 SFDVKD. The CDR3 loop reads CATSNLSGLEGAFF. Here the CDR3 DNA reads TGTGCCACCAGTAATTTGTCGGGACTAGAGGGGGCTTTCTTT.

The chain is built from TRBV11-2 and TRBJ1-2; no firm D call. The CDR3 is 13 residues long. Trimming left V 3 bases short and J 2 bases short, with 7 bases between. CDR1 and CDR2 (germline): SGHAT, FQNNGV. The CDR3 region has the DNA TGTGCCAGCAGCTTCGACGGGAACTATGGCTACACCTTC. Its translation is CASSFDGNYGYTF.

In nucleotides, the CDR3 is TGTGCCAGCAGCTCCCTGACAGGGAACACTGAAGCTTTCTTT. Encoded protein: CASSSLTGNTEAFF. This sequence joins TRBV7-9 and TRBJ1-1; tentative D call: TRBD1 (6 bases). Germline loops: CDR1 SEHNR, CDR2 FQNEAQ (reference sequence). The CDR3 length is 14 residues. V gave up 4 bases and J gave up 1 base, with 10 bases separating them.

V is TRBV5-1 and J is TRBJ2-3; D gene uncertain. Germline V gene lookup returns CDR1 SGHRS and CDR2 YFSETQ. V was clipped by 0 bases and J by 5 bases, with 4 bases between them. The CDR3 extends over 12 amino acids. CDR3 nucleotide sequence: TGCGCCAGCAGCTTGGACAGAGATACGCAGTATTTT. Translating it yields CASSLDRDTQYF.

The rearrangement joins TRBV28 to TRBJ2-7, with D possibly being TRBD1 (6 bases). Deletions cut 3 bases from V and 3 bases from J, with 9 bases between. The CDR3 extends over 13 amino acids. CDR1 MDHEN and CDR2 SYDVKM come from the germline V gene. CDR3 DNA sequence: TGTGCCAGCAGTTTGACAGGCAACTACGAGCAGTACTTC. Amino acids: CASSLTGNYEQYF.